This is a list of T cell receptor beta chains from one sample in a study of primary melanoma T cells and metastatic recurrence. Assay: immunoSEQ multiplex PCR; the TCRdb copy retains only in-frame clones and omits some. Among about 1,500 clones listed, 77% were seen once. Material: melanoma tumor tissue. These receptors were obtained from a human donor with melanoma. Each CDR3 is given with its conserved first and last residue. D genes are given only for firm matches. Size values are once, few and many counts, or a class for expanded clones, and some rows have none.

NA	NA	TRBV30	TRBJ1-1	TGTGCCTGGAGTGTAGCATCAGGACGGACTGAAGCTTTCTTT	CAWSVASGRTEAFF
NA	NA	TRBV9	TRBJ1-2	TGTGCCAGCAGTGACCTCCCGCAGGGGAGGAAATTCTATGGCTACACCTTC	CASSDLPQGRKFYGYTF
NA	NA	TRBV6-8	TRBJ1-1	TGTGCCAGCAGTACAGGTTTCGGGGGGAACACTGAAGCTTTCTTT	CASSTGFGGNTEAFF
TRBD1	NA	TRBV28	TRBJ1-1	TGTGCCAGCAGTACCGGGACAGGGCAGTACACTGAAGCTTTCTTT	CASSTGTGQYTEAFF
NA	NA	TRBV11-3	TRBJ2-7	TGTGCCAGCAGAACAGGCGAAGTGACAGACTACGAGCAGTACTTC	CASRTGEVTDYEQYF
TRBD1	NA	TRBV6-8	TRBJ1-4	TGTGCCAGCGGGACAGGGGCGGAAACTAATGAAAAACTGTTTTTT	CASGTGAETNEKLFF
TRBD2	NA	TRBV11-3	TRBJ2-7	TGTGCCAGCAGCTTAGAGGGACTAGCGGGGATCGAGCAGTACTTC	CASSLEGLAGIEQYF
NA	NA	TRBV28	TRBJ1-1	TGTGCCAGCAGTTTCAGGGGCGCTGAAGCTTTCTTT	CASSFRGAEAFF
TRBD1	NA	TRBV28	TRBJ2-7	TGTGCCAGCAGTCCCGCGGGACAGGGAAACGAGCAGTACTTC	CASSPAGQGNEQYF
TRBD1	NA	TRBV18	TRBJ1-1	TGTGCCAGCTCACCTACAGGGGTGGCAGCTTTCTTT	CASSPTGVAAFF
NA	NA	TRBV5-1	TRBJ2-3	TGCGCCAGCAGCCATAGCGGTCCCAGCACAGATACGCAGTATTTT	CASSHSGPSTDTQYF
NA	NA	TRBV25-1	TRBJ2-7	TGTGCCAGCAGTATCAATCAAGGCGAGCAGTACTTC	CASSINQGEQYF
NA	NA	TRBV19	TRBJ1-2	TGTGCCAGTAGTATAGACTCCTTCTATGGCTACACCTTC	CASSIDSFYGYTF
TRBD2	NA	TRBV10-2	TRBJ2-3	TGCGCCACCATGGGACTAGCGGGACGCACAGATACGCAGTATTTT	CATMGLAGRTDTQYF
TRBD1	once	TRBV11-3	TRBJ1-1	TGTGCCAGCAGCTGGAGGCCCGGGACAGAGAGAGGGGACACTGAAGCTTTCTTT	CASSWRPGTERGDTEAFF
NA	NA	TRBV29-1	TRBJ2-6	TGCAGCGTTGTGGCGGACGGGGCCAACGTCCTGACTTTC	CSVVADGANVLTF
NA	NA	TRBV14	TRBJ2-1	TGTGCCAGCAGCCTTTCCCCTGGCGTTTCGTTCTTC	CASSLSPGVSFF
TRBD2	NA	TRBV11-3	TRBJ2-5	TGTGCCAGCAGCCCACCGACTAGCGGGGGATTCGAGACCCAGTACTTC	CASSPPTSGGFETQYF
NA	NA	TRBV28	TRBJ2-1	TGTGCCAGCAGCTCCTTTTCGGCTCGTTACAATGAGCAGTTCTTC	CASSSFSARYNEQFF
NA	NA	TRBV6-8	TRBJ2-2	TGTGCCAGCACCCCACAGCTCGCCGGGGAGCTGTTTTTT	CASTPQLAGELFF
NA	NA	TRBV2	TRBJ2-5	TGTGCCAGCAGTGGATGGGGTACGCGGGAGACCCAGTACTTC	CASSGWGTRETQYF
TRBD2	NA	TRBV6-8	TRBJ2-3	TGTGCCAGCAGCTGGCCGGGGGGTGGGGATACGCAGTATTTT	CASSWPGGGDTQYF
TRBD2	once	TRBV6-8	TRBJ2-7	TGTGCCAGCTGGGGGGAGGGGCGAGGGGAGCAGTACTTC	CASWGEGRGEQYF
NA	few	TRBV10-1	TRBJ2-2	TGCGCCAGCAGTGGGGGTCTAGCGATCAACACCGGGGAGCTGTTTTTT	CASSGGLAINTGELFF
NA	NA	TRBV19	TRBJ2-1	TGTGCCAGTAGTTCAAGGGAGGCGACCTCCTACAATGAGCAGTTCTTC	CASSSREATSYNEQFF
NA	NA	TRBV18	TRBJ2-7	TGTGCCAGCTCAAAAGACCCCGCGTCTATGGGGCAGTACTTC	CASSKDPASMGQYF
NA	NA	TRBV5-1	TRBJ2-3	TGCGCCAGCAGCTTCCGGGATTTCACAGATACGCAGTATTTT	CASSFRDFTDTQYF
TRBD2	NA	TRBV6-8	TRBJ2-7	TGTGCCATCGCTCGCCGGGGGGGCCACGAGCAGTACTTC	CAIARRGGHEQYF
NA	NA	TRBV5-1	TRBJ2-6	TGCGCCAGCAGCTTTGGGGCAACCGGGGCCAACGTCCTGACTTTC	CASSFGATGANVLTF
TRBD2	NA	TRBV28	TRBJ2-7	TGTGCCAGCAGTATCAGCGGGACGCTCTACGAGCAGTACTTC	CASSISGTLYEQYF
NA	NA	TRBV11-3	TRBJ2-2	TGTGCCAGCAGCCGCGATAGCGGAGCGAACACCGGGGAGCTGTTTTTT	CASSRDSGANTGELFF
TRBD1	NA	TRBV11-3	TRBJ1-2	TGTGCCAGCAGCTTACAGGGGGCGCACTATGGCTACACCTTC	CASSLQGAHYGYTF
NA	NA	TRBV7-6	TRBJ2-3	TGTGCCAGCAGACGAATACCGGGAACTTGGAGGAATACGCAGTATTTT	CASRRIPGTWRNTQYF
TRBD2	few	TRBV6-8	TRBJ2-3	TGTGCCAGCAGTGGACTTAGCGGGAGGGCCACAGATACGCAGTATTTT	CASSGLSGRATDTQYF
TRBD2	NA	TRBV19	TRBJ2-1	TGTGCCAGTAGTATTCGAGGGACTAGCGGGAGGGCGGGGAAGCAGTTCTTC	CASSIRGTSGRAGKQFF
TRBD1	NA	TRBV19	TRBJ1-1	TGTGCTAGTAGTTTGGGACAGGGTATAAACACTGAAGCTTTCTTT	CASSLGQGINTEAFF
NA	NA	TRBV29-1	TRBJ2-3	TGCAGCGTTGTCGGCCTGGGGAACACAGATACGCAGTATTTT	CSVVGLGNTDTQYF
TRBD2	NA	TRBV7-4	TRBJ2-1	TGTGCCAGCAGCTTACTAGCGGGGCTCAACAATGAGCAGTTCTTC	CASSLLAGLNNEQFF
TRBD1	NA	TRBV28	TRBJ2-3	TGTGCCAGCAGTTTCCGACAGGGTAACACAGATACGCAGTATTTT	CASSFRQGNTDTQYF
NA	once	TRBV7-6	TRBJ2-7	TGTGCCAGCAGCTTAGGATCAGGGTATGGATACGAGCAGTACTTC	CASSLGSGYGYEQYF
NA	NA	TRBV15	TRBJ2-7	TGTGCCACCAGTCTCGGGGCGGGAATTGGCTACGAGCAGTACTTC	CATSLGAGIGYEQYF
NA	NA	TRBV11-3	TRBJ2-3	TGTGCCAGCAGCTCTATACCCGGGACAGATACGCAGTATTTT	CASSSIPGTDTQYF
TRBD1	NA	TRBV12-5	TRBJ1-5	TGTGCTAGTGGTTTGGGTACAGGGGCCCCGCGGCCCCAGCATTTT	CASGLGTGAPRPQHF